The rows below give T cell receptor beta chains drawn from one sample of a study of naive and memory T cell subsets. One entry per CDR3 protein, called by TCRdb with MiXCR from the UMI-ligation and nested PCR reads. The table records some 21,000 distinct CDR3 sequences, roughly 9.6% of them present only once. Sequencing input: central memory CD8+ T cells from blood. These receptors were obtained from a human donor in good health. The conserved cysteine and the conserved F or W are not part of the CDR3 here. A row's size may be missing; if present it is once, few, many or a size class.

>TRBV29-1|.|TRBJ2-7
STVSGSREQY
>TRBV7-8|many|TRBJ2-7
ASSVRDSSYEQY
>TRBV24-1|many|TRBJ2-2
ATSPLAGGRGGELF
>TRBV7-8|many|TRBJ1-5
ASSPGSTQPQH
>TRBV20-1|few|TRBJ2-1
SALKSTSLNEQF
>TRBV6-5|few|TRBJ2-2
ASRLGINTGELF
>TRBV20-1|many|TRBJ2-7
SAQPGQRYYEQY
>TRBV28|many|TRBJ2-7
ASSLPEPIEQY
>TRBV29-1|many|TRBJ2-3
SGNSGNAVDTQY
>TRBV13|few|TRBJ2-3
ASSFVRRVSTDTQY
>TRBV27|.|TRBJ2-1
ASALFSYNEQF
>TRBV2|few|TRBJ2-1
AREVGHSSYNEQF
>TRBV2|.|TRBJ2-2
AGKQGQNTGELF
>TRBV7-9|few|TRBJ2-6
ASSGIVLSGANVLT
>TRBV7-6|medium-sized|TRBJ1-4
ASSPGQGKELF
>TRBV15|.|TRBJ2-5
ATSKGLAVRETQY
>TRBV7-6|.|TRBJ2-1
ASSFGSGRTSTSYNEQF
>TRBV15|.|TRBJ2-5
ATSRGQGRQETQY
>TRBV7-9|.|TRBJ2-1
ASSSPAGTVNEQF
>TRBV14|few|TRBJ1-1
ASSPGQGATEAF
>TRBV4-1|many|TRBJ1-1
ASSQESVGILPWGFPEAF
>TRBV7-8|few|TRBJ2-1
ASSLTGSYNEQF